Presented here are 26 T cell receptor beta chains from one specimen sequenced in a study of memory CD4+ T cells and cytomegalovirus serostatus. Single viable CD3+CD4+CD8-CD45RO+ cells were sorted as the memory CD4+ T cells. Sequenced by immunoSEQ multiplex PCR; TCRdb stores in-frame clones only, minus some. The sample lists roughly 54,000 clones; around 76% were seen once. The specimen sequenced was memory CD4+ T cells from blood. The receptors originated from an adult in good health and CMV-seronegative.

The CDR3 here is CASSLTGDSGELFF. The CDR3 DNA reads as TGTGCCAGCAGCTTGACAGGGGACTCCGGGGAGCTGTTTTTT. V is TRBV7-9 and J is TRBJ2-2; 8 nucleotides align to TRBD1. Germline CDR1 reads SEHNR; CDR2 reads FQNEAQ (reference sequence). J lost 6 bases, V lost 3 bases, and 3 bases had no gene match. CDR3 size: 14 residues.

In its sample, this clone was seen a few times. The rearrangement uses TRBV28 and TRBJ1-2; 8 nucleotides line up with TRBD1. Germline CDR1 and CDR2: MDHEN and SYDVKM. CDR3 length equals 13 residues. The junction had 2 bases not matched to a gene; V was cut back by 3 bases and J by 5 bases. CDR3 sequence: CASSLDRVYGYTF. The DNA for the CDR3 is TGTGCCAGCAGTTTGGACAGGGTGTATGGCTACACCTTC.

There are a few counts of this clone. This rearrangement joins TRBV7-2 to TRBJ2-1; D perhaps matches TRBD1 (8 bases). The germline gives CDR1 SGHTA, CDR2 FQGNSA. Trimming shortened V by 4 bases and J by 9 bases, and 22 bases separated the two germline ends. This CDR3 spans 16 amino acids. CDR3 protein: CASSSDRVRSGIEQFF. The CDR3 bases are TGTGCCAGCAGCTCGGACAGGGTGAGAAGCGGGATTGAGCAGTTCTTC. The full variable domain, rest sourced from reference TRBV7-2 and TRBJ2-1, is GAGVSQSPSNKVTEKGKDVELRCDPISGHTALYWYRQSLGQGLEFLIYFQGNSAPDKSGLPSDRFSAERTGGSVSTLTIQRTQQEDSAVYLCASSSDRVRSGIEQFFGPGTRLTVL.

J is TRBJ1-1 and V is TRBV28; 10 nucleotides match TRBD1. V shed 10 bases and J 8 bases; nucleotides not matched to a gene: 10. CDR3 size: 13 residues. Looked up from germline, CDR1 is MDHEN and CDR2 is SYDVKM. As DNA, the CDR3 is TGTGCCATTCGGCGGGGACAGGGGTCCGAAGCTTTCTTT. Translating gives CAIRRGQGSEAFF.

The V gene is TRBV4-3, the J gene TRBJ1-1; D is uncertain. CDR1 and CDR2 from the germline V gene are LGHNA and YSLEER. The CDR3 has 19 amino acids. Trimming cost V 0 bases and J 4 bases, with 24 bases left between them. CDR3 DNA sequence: TGCGCCAGCAGCCAAGATCGGTTTCCGGACCCGAGATGGGGCACTGAAGCTTTCTTT. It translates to CASSQDRFPDPRWGTEAFF.

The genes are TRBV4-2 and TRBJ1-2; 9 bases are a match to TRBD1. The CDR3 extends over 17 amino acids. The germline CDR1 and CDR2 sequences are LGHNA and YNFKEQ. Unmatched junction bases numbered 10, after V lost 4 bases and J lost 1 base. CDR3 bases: TGTGCCAGCAGCCTATTGGGACAGGGTTGGGGTAACTATGGCTACACCTTC. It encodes CASSLLGQGWGNYGYTF.

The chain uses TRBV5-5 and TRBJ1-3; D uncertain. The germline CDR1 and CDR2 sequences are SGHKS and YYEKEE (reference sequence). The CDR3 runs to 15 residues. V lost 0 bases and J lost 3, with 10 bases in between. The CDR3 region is CASSLVGGDGNTIYF. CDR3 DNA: TGTGCCAGCAGCTTGGTAGGAGGAGATGGAAACACCATATATTTT.

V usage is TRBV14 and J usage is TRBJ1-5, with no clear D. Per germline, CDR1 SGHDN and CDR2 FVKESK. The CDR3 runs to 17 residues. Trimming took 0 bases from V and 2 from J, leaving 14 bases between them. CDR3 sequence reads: CASSQDISGVRNQPQHF. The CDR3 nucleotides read TGTGCCAGCAGCCAAGATATAAGCGGGGTCCGCAATCAGCCCCAGCATTTT.

The CDR3 is CASSLREQYF. The CDR3 nucleotides are TGTGCCAGCAGTCTACGGGAGCAGTACTTC. The chain joins TRBV6-6 to TRBJ2-7; D call uncertain. The V end lost 5 bases, the J end lost 7 bases, and 6 bases lay between the germline ends. This CDR3 has 10 amino acids. CDR1 and CDR2 (germline): MNHNY, SVGAGI (reference sequence).

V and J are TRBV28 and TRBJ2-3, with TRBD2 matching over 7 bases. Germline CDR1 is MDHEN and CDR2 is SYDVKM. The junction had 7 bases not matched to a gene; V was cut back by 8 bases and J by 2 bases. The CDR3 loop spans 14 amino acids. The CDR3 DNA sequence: TGTGCCAGCTTGGGACTACAGTCCACAGATACGCAGTATTTT. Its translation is CASLGLQSTDTQYF.

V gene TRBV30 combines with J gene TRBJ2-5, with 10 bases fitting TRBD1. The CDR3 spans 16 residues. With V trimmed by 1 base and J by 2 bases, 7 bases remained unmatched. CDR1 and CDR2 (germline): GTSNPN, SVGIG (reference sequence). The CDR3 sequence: CAWSGGDRGLQETQYF. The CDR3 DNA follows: TGTGCCTGGAGTGGAGGAGACAGGGGGCTACAAGAGACCCAGTACTTC. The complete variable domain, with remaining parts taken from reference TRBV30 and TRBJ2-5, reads SQTIHQWPATLVQPVGSPLSLECTVEGTSNPNLYWYRQAAGRGLQLLFYSVGIGQISSEVPQNLSASRPQDRQFILSSKKLLLSDSGFYLCAWSGGDRGLQETQYFGPGTRLLVL.

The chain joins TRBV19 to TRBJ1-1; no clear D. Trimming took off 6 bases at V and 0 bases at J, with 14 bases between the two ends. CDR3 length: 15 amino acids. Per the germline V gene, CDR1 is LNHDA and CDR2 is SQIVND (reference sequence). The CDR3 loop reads CASSPGGLMNTEAFF. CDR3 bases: TGTGCCAGTAGCCCGGGAGGCTTGATGAACACTGAAGCTTTCTTT.

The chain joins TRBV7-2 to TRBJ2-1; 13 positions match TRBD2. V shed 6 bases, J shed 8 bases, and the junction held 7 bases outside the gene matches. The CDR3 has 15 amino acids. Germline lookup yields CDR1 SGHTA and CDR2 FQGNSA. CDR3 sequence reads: CASRWGTSGKDEQFF. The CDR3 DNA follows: TGTGCCAGCAGGTGGGGGACTAGCGGGAAAGATGAGCAGTTCTTC. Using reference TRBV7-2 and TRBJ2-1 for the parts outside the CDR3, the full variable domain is GAGVSQSPSNKVTEKGKDVELRCDPISGHTALYWYRQSLGQGLEFLIYFQGNSAPDKSGLPSDRFSAERTGGSVSTLTIQRTQQEDSAVYLCASRWGTSGKDEQFFGPGTRLTVL.

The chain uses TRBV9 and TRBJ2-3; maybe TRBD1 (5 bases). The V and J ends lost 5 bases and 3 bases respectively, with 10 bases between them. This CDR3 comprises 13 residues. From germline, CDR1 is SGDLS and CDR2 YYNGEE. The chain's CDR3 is CASRRSGTDTQYF. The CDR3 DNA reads TGTGCCAGCAGAAGATCAGGGACAGATACGCAGTATTTT.

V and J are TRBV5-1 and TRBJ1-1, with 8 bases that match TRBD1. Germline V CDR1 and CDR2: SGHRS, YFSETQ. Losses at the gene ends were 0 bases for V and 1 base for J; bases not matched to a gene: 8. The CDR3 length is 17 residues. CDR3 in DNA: TGCGCCAGCAGCTTGGTGTTCAGGGGGCGGGCGAACACTGAAGCTTTCTTT. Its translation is CASSLVFRGRANTEAFF.

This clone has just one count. DNA for the CDR3: TGTGCCAGCAGCGGTATAGTAGCTAGCGGGTCCGGGGAGCTGTTTTTT. Its translation: CASSGIVASGSGELFF. The V call is TRBV9, the J call TRBJ2-2, with TRBD2 matching 8 bases. Germline lookup yields CDR1 SGDLS and CDR2 YYNGEE. The CDR3 is made up of 16 amino acids. The ends lost 3 bases at V and 6 bases at J; junction bases unmatched: 10.

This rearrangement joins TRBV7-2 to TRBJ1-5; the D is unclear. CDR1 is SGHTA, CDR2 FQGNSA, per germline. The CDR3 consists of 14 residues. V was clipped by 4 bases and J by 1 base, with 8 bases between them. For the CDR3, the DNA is TGTGCCAGCAGCTCCCTCGGGAGCAATCAGCCCCAGCATTTT. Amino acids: CASSSLGSNQPQHF. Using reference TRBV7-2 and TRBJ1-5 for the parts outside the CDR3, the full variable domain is GAGVSQSPSNKVTEKGKDVELRCDPISGHTALYWYRQSLGQGLEFLIYFQGNSAPDKSGLPSDRFSAERTGGSVSTLTIQRTQQEDSAVYLCASSSLGSNQPQHFGDGTRLSIL.

The CDR3 DNA sequence: TGTGCCAGCAGTGTTGGGGGGCAGGGAGATGGCTACACCTTC. As protein: CASSVGGQGDGYTF. The genes are TRBV28 and TRBJ1-2; TRBD1 is a possible D gene (6 bases). CDR1 MDHEN and CDR2 SYDVKM come from the germline V gene. With 5 bases removed from V and 6 bases from J, the gap between germline ends came to 16 bases. This CDR3 is built from 14 residues.

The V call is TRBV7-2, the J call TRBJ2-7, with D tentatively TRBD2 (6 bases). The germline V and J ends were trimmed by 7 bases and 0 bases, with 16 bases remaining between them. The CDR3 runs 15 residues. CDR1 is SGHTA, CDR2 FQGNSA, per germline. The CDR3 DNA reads TGTGCCAGCATCCCACGGGCGGGGAGCTCCTACGAGCAGTACTTC. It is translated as CASIPRAGSSYEQYF.

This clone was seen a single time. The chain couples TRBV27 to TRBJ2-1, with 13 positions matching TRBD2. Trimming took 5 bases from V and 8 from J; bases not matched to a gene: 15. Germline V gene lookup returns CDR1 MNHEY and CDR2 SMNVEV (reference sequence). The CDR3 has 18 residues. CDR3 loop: CASSPNNHGLAGVDEQFF. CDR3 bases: TGTGCCAGCAGTCCAAATAACCACGGACTAGCGGGAGTCGATGAGCAGTTCTTC.

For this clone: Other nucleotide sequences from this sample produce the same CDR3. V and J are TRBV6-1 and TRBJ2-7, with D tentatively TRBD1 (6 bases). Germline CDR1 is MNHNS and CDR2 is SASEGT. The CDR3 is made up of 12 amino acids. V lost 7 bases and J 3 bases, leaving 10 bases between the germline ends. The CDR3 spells CASTPDSYEQYF. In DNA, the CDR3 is TGTGCCAGCACCCCGGACAGCTACGAGCAGTACTTC.

CDR3 residues: CASSNRDRASPQHF. The CDR3, as DNA: TGTGCCAGCAGCAACCGGGACCGAGCATCGCCCCAGCATTTT. The V and J genes are TRBV7-8 and TRBJ1-5, with a tentative D call TRBD1 (5 bases). Germline assignment: CDR1 SGHVS and CDR2 FQNEAQ. Trimming cost V 5 bases and J 9 bases, with 17 bases left between them. The length of the CDR3 is 14 residues.

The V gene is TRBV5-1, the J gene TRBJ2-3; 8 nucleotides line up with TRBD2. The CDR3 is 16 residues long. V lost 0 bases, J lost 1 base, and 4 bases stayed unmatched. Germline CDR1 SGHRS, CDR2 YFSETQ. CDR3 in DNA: TGCGCCAGCAGCTTGGTCGGGCGGGGGGGCACAGATACGCAGTATTTT. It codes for CASSLVGRGGTDTQYF.

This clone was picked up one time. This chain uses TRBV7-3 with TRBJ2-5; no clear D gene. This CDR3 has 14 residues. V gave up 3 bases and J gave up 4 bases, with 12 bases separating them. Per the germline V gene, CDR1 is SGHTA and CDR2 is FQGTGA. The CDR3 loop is CASSFSSGGETQYF. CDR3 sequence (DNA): TGTGCCAGCAGCTTTAGCAGTGGCGGAGAGACCCAGTACTTC.

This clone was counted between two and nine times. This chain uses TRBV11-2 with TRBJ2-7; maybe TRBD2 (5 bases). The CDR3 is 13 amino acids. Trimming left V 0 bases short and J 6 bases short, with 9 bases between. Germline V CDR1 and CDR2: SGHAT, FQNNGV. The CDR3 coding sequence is TGTGCCAGCAGCTTAGACAGGAGCGGCGAGCAGTACTTC. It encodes CASSLDRSGEQYF. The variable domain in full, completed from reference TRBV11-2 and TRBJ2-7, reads EAGVAQSPRYKIIEKRQSVAFWCNPISGHATLYWYQQILGQGPKLLIQFQNNGVVDDSQLPKDRFSAERLKGVDSTLKIQPAKLEDSAVYLCASSLDRSGEQYFGPGTRLTVT.

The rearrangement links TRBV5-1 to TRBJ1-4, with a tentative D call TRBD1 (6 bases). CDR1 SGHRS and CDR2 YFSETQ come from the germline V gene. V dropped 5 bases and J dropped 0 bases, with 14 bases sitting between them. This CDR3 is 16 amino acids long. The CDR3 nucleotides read TGCGCCAGCAGATCCGAGTCAGGGGCAACTAATGAAAAACTGTTTTTT. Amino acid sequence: CASRSESGATNEKLFF.